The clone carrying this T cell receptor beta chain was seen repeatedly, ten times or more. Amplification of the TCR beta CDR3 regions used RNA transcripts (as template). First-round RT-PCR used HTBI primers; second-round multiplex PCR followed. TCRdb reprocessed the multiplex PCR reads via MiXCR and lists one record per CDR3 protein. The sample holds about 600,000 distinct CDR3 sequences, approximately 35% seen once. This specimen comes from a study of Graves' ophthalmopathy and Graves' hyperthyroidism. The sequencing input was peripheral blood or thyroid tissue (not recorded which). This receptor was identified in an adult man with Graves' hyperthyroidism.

CDR3: CDVSGSVGYEQYF. The CDR3 DNA reads as TGTGACGTAAGCGGGAGTGTCGGCTACGAGCAGTACTTC. The rearrangement joins TRBV6-5 to TRBJ2-7; the match to TRBD2 covers 8 bases. This CDR3 contains 13 residues. Germline CDR1 reads MNHEY; CDR2 reads SVGAGI.